This TCR beta chain came from a study of T-cell reconstitution after alpha-beta-depleted transplantation in children. Germline V gene data show CDR1 as SGHRS and CDR2 as YFSETQ. The CDR3 contains 11 residues. The V gene lost 6 bases and the J gene lost 12 bases, with 15 bases spanning the gap. Unique molecular identifiers featured in how the TCRbeta library was prepared. In TCRdb, the PCR reads were re-called with MiXCR into one record per CDR3 protein. The sample lists about 230,000 distinct CDR3 sequences, over 9.5% occurring once. The V gene is TRBV5-1, the J gene TRBJ1-1; D is uncertain. The receptor comes from a human donor who donated a stem cell graft to a child with SCID. The starting material was PBMCs from the stem cell graft donor, obtained from the stem cell graft. The DNA of the CDR3 is TGCGCCAGCACCTTCGGGCTGGAGACTTTCTTT. Its protein is CASTFGLETFF.